Below are 16 T cell receptor beta chains sequenced from a single sample in a study of cytomegalovirus exposure and HLA in healthy donors. Researchers ran the PCR with 60 Vbeta and 13 Jbeta primers. Some clones are missing from TCRdb's copy, which holds only in-frame ones; the method was immunoSEQ multiplex PCR. The sample shows 200,000 or so clones, around 85% of them seen only once. The source material was PBMCs. The receptors come from a man aged 45-65 years in good health and CMV-seronegative.

This clone was detected once. The rearrangement links TRBV10-3 to TRBJ1-1; tentatively, D is TRBD1 (5 bases). Trimming removed 6 bases from V and 6 bases from J, with 17 bases in between. The CDR3 spans 14 residues. The germline CDR1 and CDR2 sequences are ENHRY and SYGVKD. CDR3 DNA sequence: TGTGCCATCAGGGGATCGACCTTGGGGCCTGAAGCTTTCTTT. It codes for CAIRGSTLGPEAFF.

The chain carries TRBV5-6 and TRBJ2-1; maybe TRBD1 (6 bases). Germline V gives CDR1 SGHDT, CDR2 YYEEEE. This CDR3 has 11 amino acids. With 5 bases removed from V and 10 bases from J, the gap between germline ends came to 10 bases. The CDR3 sequence: CASRGAREQFF. The CDR3 DNA reads TGTGCCAGCAGGGGGGCCAGGGAGCAGTTCTTC.

The J gene is TRBJ1-5, the V gene TRBV19, with 7 bases fitting TRBD1. Germline V gene lookup returns CDR1 LNHDA and CDR2 SQIVND (reference sequence). The CDR3 runs to 15 residues. Losses at the gene ends were 5 bases for V and 5 bases for J; bases not matched to a gene: 9. The CDR3: CASSPLGGQDQPQHF. The CDR3, as DNA: TGTGCCAGTAGTCCCCTAGGGGGCCAGGATCAGCCCCAGCATTTT.

The chain uses TRBV30 and TRBJ2-1, with TRBD1 identical over 9 bases. V trimming: 7 bases; J trimming: 7 bases; junction bases outside the gene matches: 8. Germline V CDR1 and CDR2: GTSNPN, SVGIG (reference sequence). The CDR3 totals 13 residues. The CDR3 sequence: CASLRDRENEQFF. The CDR3 DNA reads as TGTGCCTCCCTTCGGGACAGGGAGAATGAGCAGTTCTTC.

The chain recombines TRBV12-5 with TRBJ1-2, with a possible D match to TRBD1 (6 bases). The germline V gene has CDR1 LGHNT and CDR2 FRNRAP. This CDR3 has 16 residues. V was cut by 0 bases and J by 8 bases, with 19 bases left in between. CDR3 coding DNA: TGTGCTAGTGGTTTGGTACCAGGGGCCTCCAGTTGGGGCTACACCTTC. It encodes CASGLVPGASSWGYTF.

The chain combines TRBV19 with TRBJ2-1, with a tentative D call TRBD1 (5 bases). This CDR3 has 13 residues. With 3 bases removed from V and 4 bases from J, the gap between germline ends came to 7 bases. Germline V lookup: CDR1 LNHDA, CDR2 SQIVND (reference sequence). DNA of the CDR3: TGTGCCAGTAGTATTTCAGGGTACAATGAGCAGTTCTTC. Amino acid sequence: CASSISGYNEQFF.

The chain has TRBV11-2 and TRBJ2-5, with 7 nucleotides matching TRBD2. This CDR3 has 15 amino acids. V trimming: 2 bases; J trimming: 6 bases; junction bases outside the gene matches: 9. Germline CDR1 reads SGHAT; CDR2 reads FQNNGV. This CDR3 is CASSLSGSGLKTQYF. CDR3 in DNA: TGTGCCAGCAGCTTAAGTGGTAGCGGGTTAAAGACCCAGTACTTC.

This clone appeared once. A read error may produce the germline difference seen at one junction end. The chain joins TRBV7-9 to TRBJ1-2; no firm D call. The CDR3 runs 14 residues. Germline V gene data show CDR1 as SEHNR and CDR2 as FQNEAQ (reference sequence). Here the CDR3 reads CSSRPGEILDGYTF. In DNA form, the CDR3 reads TGTTCCAGCAGACCTGGAGAGATCTTAGATGGCTACACCTTC. Variable domain in full (rest from reference TRBV7-9 and TRBJ1-2): DTGVSQNPRHKITKRGQNVTFRCDPISEHNRLYWYRQTLGQGPEFLTYFQNEAQLEKSRLLSDRFSAERPKGSFSTLEIQRTEQGDSAMYLCSSRPGEILDGYTFGSGTRLTVV.

V usage is TRBV7-8 and J usage is TRBJ1-2; the D is unclear. The V end was cut by 2 bases, the J end by 4 bases, with 11 bases between. The germline CDR1 and CDR2 sequences are SGHVS and FQNEAQ. The CDR3 is made up of 14 amino acids. The CDR3 coding sequence is TGTGCCAGCAGCTTAACGACAACGATCTATGGCTACACCTTC. This sequence encodes CASSLTTTIYGYTF.

The V gene is TRBV12-5, the J gene TRBJ1-6; no clear D gene. The length of the CDR3 is 13 residues. Between the trimmed V and J ends, which lost 5 bases and 10 bases, there was a span of 12 bases. Germline V gene data show CDR1 as LGHNT and CDR2 as FRNRAP. The DNA of the CDR3 is TGTGCTAGTGGTACCACGGGGAGGTCACCCCTCCACTTT. It encodes CASGTTGRSPLHF. Full variable domain (remainder filled in from reference TRBV12-5 and TRBJ1-6): DARVTQTPRHKVTEMGQEVTMRCQPILGHNTVFWYRQTMMQGLELLAYFRNRAPLDDSGMPKDRFSAEMPDATLATLKIQPSEPRDSAVYFCASGTTGRSPLHFGNGTRLTVT.

The rearrangement uses TRBV6-6 and TRBJ1-2; TRBD1 agrees at 10 bases. The CDR3 length is 16 residues. Germline trimming cut 6 bases from V and 4 bases from J; bases unmatched to any gene: 11. Germline CDR1 MNHNY, CDR2 SVGAGI (reference sequence). The CDR3: CASRTGTGEALYGYTF. CDR3 coding DNA: TGTGCCAGCAGGACCGGGACAGGGGAGGCCCTCTATGGCTACACCTTC.

The J gene is TRBJ2-3, the V gene TRBV4-3; 7 nucleotides match TRBD2. The CDR3 has 16 amino acids. The junction had 6 bases not matched to a gene; V was cut back by 2 bases and J by 1 base. Looked up from germline, CDR1 is LGHNA and CDR2 is YSLEER. The CDR3 sequence: CASSQQLGGGTDTQYF. CDR3 DNA: TGCGCCAGCAGCCAACAACTGGGGGGGGGCACAGATACGCAGTATTTT.

The chain links TRBV27 to TRBJ1-1; D unclear. Germline V gives CDR1 MNHEY, CDR2 SMNVEV (reference sequence). Trimming took off 2 bases at V and 5 bases at J, with 12 bases between the two ends. The CDR3 has 14 amino acids. The CDR3 DNA reads TGTGCCAGCAGTTTAAGCCCCCGGGTAACTGAAGCTTTCTTT. Translation gives CASSLSPRVTEAFF.

This chain uses TRBV7-9 with TRBJ2-5; tentatively, D is TRBD1 (6 bases). This CDR3 comprises 14 residues. The germline V and J ends were trimmed by 8 bases and 2 bases, with 15 bases remaining between them. Germline CDR1 and CDR2: SEHNR and FQNEAQ (reference sequence). CDR3 loop: CASAPRGPQETQYF. CDR3 nucleotide sequence: TGTGCCAGCGCCCCCAGGGGACCTCAAGAGACCCAGTACTTC.

The chain is built from TRBV5-1 and TRBJ2-2; 11 bases agree with TRBD2. The germline CDR1 and CDR2 sequences are SGHRS and YFSETQ. This CDR3 has 17 residues. With V trimmed by 2 bases and J by 3 bases, 6 bases remained unmatched. The CDR3 loop is CASSFPSGGLHTGELFF. CDR3 in DNA: TGCGCCAGCAGCTTCCCTAGCGGGGGGCTCCACACCGGGGAGCTGTTTTTT. Full variable domain (outside the CDR3, taken from reference TRBV5-1 and TRBJ2-2): KAGVTQTPRYLIKTRGQQVTLSCSPISGHRSVSWYQQTPGQGLQFLFEYFSETQRNKGNFPGRFSGRQFSNSRSEMNVSTLELGDSALYLCASSFPSGGLHTGELFFGEGSRLTVL.

This chain links TRBV25-1 with TRBJ2-1, with D unresolved. The germline gives CDR1 MGHDK, CDR2 SYGVNS. The CDR3 is 14 amino acids. V lost 1 base to trimming and J lost 6 bases, with 10 bases between them. DNA for the CDR3: TGTGCCAGCAGTGAATTCGGAACAGTCAATGAGCAGTTCTTC. Translating it yields CASSEFGTVNEQFF.